The source of this T cell receptor beta chain is a study of radiotherapy plus CTLA-4 blockade in lung cancer. Turning to the study itself: Across the patients, objective responses occurred in approximately 18%, and disease control in about 29%.

For this clone: The target antigen is unknown.

The junction had 5 bases not matched to a gene; V was cut back by 3 bases and J by 4 bases. CDR3 length equals 13 residues. CDR1 is GTSNPN and CDR2 is SVGIG in the germline V gene (reference sequence). Study-wide results and caveats: How blood T cell clones changed early, along with interferon-beta, reportedly forecast response best. Some TCR clones had been derived from tumors. These clones expanded in peripheral blood after radiotherapy plus ipilimumab.

Sequencing was performed with immunoSEQ multiplex PCR; in TCRdb, only in-frame clones are kept and a portion is missing. In the table there are about 97,000 clones, about four fifths of which are singletons. Focal radiation and CTLA-4 blockade (ipilimumab) were tested in chemo-refractory metastatic non-small-cell lung cancer patients. The clonotype was recovered from a human donor with non-small cell lung cancer who had a partial response to radiotherapy plus ipilimumab. Some clones in this sample may be carry-over from other donors' samples. This rearrangement joins TRBV30 to TRBJ2-5, with TRBD1 identical over 7 bases. This specimen consisted of peripheral blood, obtained from a patient treated with radiotherapy plus ipilimumab. CDR3 in DNA: TGTGCCTGGAGAAGACAGGGTCCAGAGACCCAGTACTTC. The encoded protein is CAWRRQGPETQYF.